A single sample is the source of the 8 T cell receptor beta chains below, sequenced in a study of shared clonotypes between healthy human individuals. This table comes from immunoSEQ multiplex PCR, and its TCRdb copy is limited to in-frame clones, with some not included. The sample contains hundreds of thousands of clones, about 74% of which appear only once. The sample consisted of memory CD4+ T cells sorted from blood. Subset indicated: CD45RA-negative fraction. These receptors came from a woman under 40 in good health.

The V and J genes are TRBV6-6 and TRBJ2-1; 7 bases are a match to TRBD2. CDR1 MNHNY and CDR2 SVGAGI come from the germline V gene (reference sequence). This CDR3 spans 15 amino acids. Germline trimming cut 6 bases from V and 0 bases from J; bases unmatched to any gene: 5. The CDR3: CASRSLADSYNEQFF. In DNA, the CDR3 is TGTGCCAGCAGGTCCCTAGCGGACTCCTACAATGAGCAGTTCTTC.

The chain combines TRBV6-5 with TRBJ2-1, with TRBD2 identical over 9 bases. CDR1 MNHEY and CDR2 SVGAGI come from the germline V gene. The CDR3 loop spans 15 amino acids. V was clipped by 1 base and J by 5 bases; unmatched bases: 3. The CDR3 DNA sequence: TGTGCCAGCAGTTACTTGGCTAGCGGGGACAATGAGCAGTTCTTC. Translated, it gives CASSYLASGDNEQFF.

This clone occurred a few times. J is TRBJ1-2 and V is TRBV28; 8 bases map to TRBD1. After removal of 5 bases from V and 8 bases from J, the junction contained 13 bases not matched to a gene. The CDR3 runs to 15 residues. Germline CDR1 and CDR2: MDHEN and SYDVKM. The CDR3 loop is CASSPGGRRFVGYTF. In DNA, the CDR3 is TGTGCCAGCAGTCCAGGGGGCAGGCGGTTCGTCGGCTACACCTTC.

The chain is built from TRBV6-1 and TRBJ1-4; no definite D call. Trimming removed 8 bases at V and 8 bases at J, with 9 bases between. CDR3 length: 11 residues. Looked up from germline, CDR1 is MNHNS and CDR2 is SASEGT. The DNA of the CDR3 is TGTGCCAGCCGATTATCCGAAAAACTGTTTTTT. Its protein product is CASRLSEKLFF.

In this sample, this clone turned up once. The chain employs TRBV7-6 and TRBJ2-5; D may match TRBD1 or TRBD2 (6 bases each). V was cut by 5 bases and J by 7 bases, with 23 bases left in between. Per the germline V gene, CDR1 is SGHVS and CDR2 is FNYEAQ. The CDR3 sequence is 16 residues long. This chain's CDR3 is CASSGPQGQRRGTQYF. The DNA for the CDR3 is TGTGCCAGCAGCGGACCCCAGGGGCAACGGCGGGGGACCCAGTACTTC.

The V gene is TRBV5-1, the J gene TRBJ1-1, with D uncertain. The length of the CDR3 is 14 residues. Germline V gene data show CDR1 as SGHRS and CDR2 as YFSETQ. Between the trimmed V and J ends, which lost 2 bases and 1 base, there was a span of 9 bases. Written as DNA, the CDR3 is TGCGCCAGCAGCTTACGGGGTCAGAACACTGAAGCTTTCTTT. Translation gives CASSLRGQNTEAFF.

The V gene is TRBV28, the J gene TRBJ2-1, with 16 bases matching TRBD2. With V trimmed by 4 bases and J by 8 bases, 17 bases remained unmatched. This CDR3 is 20 amino acids long. Germline CDR1 and CDR2: MDHEN and SYDVKM. CDR3 in amino acids: CASSSRPGTSGRASYYEQFF. DNA for the CDR3: TGTGCCAGCAGTTCACGTCCCGGGACTAGCGGGAGGGCCAGTTATTATGAGCAGTTCTTC.

This rearrangement joins TRBV27 to TRBJ1-5; possible D gene TRBD1, 5 bases. The ends were cut back, 6 bases at V and 4 bases at J, with 28 bases in the middle. CDR3 length: 19 residues. CDR1 is MNHEY, CDR2 SMNVEV, per germline (reference sequence). Here the CDR3 DNA reads TGTGCCAGCAGCCCCTCTTTCTGGGCAGGACACTGGGATAATCAGCCCCAGCATTTT. Translated, it gives CASSPSFWAGHWDNQPQHF.